Listed below are T cell receptor beta chains from one sample, sequenced in a study of cytomegalovirus exposure and HLA in healthy donors. The repertoire was sequenced with immunoSEQ multiplex PCR; TCRdb's copy has only in-frame clones and lacks some. Of over 110,000 clones listed, 82% are singletons. Source material: PBMCs. Receptors were obtained from a woman in her fifties or sixties in good health and CMV-seropositive. CDR3s include the opening cysteine and the closing phenylalanine or tryptophan. A D gene is named only where the DNA matches it firmly. Clone size is given for some rows only: seen once, a few or many times, or a class if the clone is expanded.

.	TRBJ2-1	TRBV28	TRBD2	TGTGCCAGCAGTCCGAGGGAAGCGGGAGGGGAGTTCTTC	CASSPREAGGEFF
.	TRBJ2-1	TRBV30	TRBD1	TGTGCCTGGAGTGCTTGGGACAGGGGCTACAATGAGCAGTTCTTC	CAWSAWDRGYNEQFF
.	TRBJ2-3	TRBV7-6	TRBD1	TGTGCCAGCAGCCTAGGACAGGACACAGATACGCAGTATTTT	CASSLGQDTDTQYF
few	TRBJ2-1	TRBV2	.	TGTGCCAGCAGTGTTTTGCAGGACTACAATGAGCAGTTCTTC	CASSVLQDYNEQFF
.	TRBJ2-7	TRBV2	TRBD1	TGTGCCAGCAGCTCGCTGCCGGGACAGGGAGTTTACGAGCAGTACTTC	CASSSLPGQGVYEQYF
.	TRBJ1-5	TRBV7-2	.	TGTGCCAGCAGCCCTCAGGGTAGCAATCAGCCCCAGCATTTT	CASSPQGSNQPQHF
few	TRBJ2-3	TRBV4-3	.	TGCGCCAGCAGCCAAGCCGTGGCGGGCAGCACAGATACGCAGTATTTT	CASSQAVAGSTDTQYF
few	TRBJ2-7	TRBV19	TRBD1	TGTGCCAGTAGTTGGGGACAGGGCTCCTACGAGCAGTACTTC	CASSWGQGSYEQYF
.	TRBJ2-3	TRBV25-1	TRBD1	TGTGCCAGCAGTGAAAGCGGGACAGGGTATTTGGGTACGCAGTATTTT	CASSESGTGYLGTQYF
once	TRBJ2-3	TRBV5-1	.	TGCGCCAGCAGACGGGTATCAATCACAGATACGCAGTATTTT	CASRRVSITDTQYF
.	TRBJ2-5	TRBV5-1	TRBD2	TGCGCCAGCAGCACGAGACGACTAGCGGGCCAAGAGACCCAGTACTTC	CASSTRRLAGQETQYF
.	TRBJ1-1	TRBV5-1	.	TGCGCCAGCAGCTTTGGGCCCCAGAGGAACACTGAAGCTTTCTTT	CASSFGPQRNTEAFF
.	TRBJ2-5	TRBV7-3	.	TGTGCCAGCAGCTTCACCTCCGGGGGTGCAGAGACCCAGTACTTC	CASSFTSGGAETQYF
once	TRBJ1-5	TRBV7-3	TRBD1	TGTGCCAGCAGCTTTGTACAGGGGGCGGGTCAGCCCCAGCATTTT	CASSFVQGAGQPQHF
once	TRBJ1-2	TRBV4-2	TRBD1	TGTGCCAGCAGCCAAGCGGAGGTACTACAGGGGTATGGCTACACCTTC	CASSQAEVLQGYGYTF
.	TRBJ2-1	TRBV5-1	TRBD2	TGCGCCAGCAGCTTGAATCTGCTAGCGGGAGTTAATGAGCAGTTCTTC	CASSLNLLAGVNEQFF
once	TRBJ1-1	TRBV19	TRBD1	TGTGCCAGTAGTAAGCGGACAGGGGGCCTGACTGAAGCTTTCTTT	CASSKRTGGLTEAFF
once	TRBJ1-2	TRBV6-1	.	TGTGCCAGCAGTGAAGCTCGTACGGGCAGGGGACATGGCTACACCTTC	CASSEARTGRGHGYTF
.	TRBJ2-1	TRBV11-3	.	TGTGCCAGCAGCTTGAGGTCGGCGGGGTGGAATGAGCAGTTCTTC	CASSLRSAGWNEQFF
once	TRBJ2-7	TRBV5-6	.	TGTGCCAGCTGTATAAAAGGGGCCTACGAGCAGTACTTC	CASCIKGAYEQYF
once	TRBJ1-1	TRBV25-1	.	TGTGCCAGCAGTACGCAAGGGGATTTAGGCACTGAAGCTTTCTTT	CASSTQGDLGTEAFF
.	TRBJ2-5	TRBV2	TRBD2	TGTGCCAGCAGTGGTTGGGGGGGGTCCCAGTACTTC	CASSGWGGSQYF
.	TRBJ1-5	TRBV9	.	TGTGCCAGCAGCCCAGAGGATAGGAGGCAGCCCCAGCATTTT	CASSPEDRRQPQHF
.	TRBJ2-7	TRBV7-3	.	TGTGCCAGCAGCTCAGGGGGGTCCGCGGGTGACGAGCAGTACTTC	CASSSGGSAGDEQYF
.	TRBJ2-3	TRBV28	TRBD1	TGTGCCAGCAGTTTATTGGGACAGGGTGGGGCAGATACGCAGTATTTT	CASSLLGQGGADTQYF
.	TRBJ1-1	TRBV27	TRBD1	TGTGCCAGCAGTTCGACCTGGGACAGGGCTTCGAACACTGAAGCTTTCTTT	CASSSTWDRASNTEAFF
.	TRBJ2-1	TRBV4-2	TRBD2	TGTGCCAGCAGCCAAGATCCGGGCCTAGCGGGTACCTACAATGAGCAGTTCTTC	CASSQDPGLAGTYNEQFF
.	TRBJ2-1	TRBV15	TRBD1	TGTGCCACCAGCAGAGGGACAGGGGGCTTCCTTAATGAGCAGTTCTTC	CATSRGTGGFLNEQFF
.	TRBJ2-7	TRBV28	TRBD1	TGTGCCAGCAGCCGGGGGACAGGGGGGGGCTACGAGCAGTACTTC	CASSRGTGGGYEQYF
.	TRBJ2-1	TRBV11-2	TRBD1	TGTGCCAGCAGCACAGGGGGTCTCTACAATGAGCAGTTCTTC	CASSTGGLYNEQFF
.	TRBJ2-7	TRBV6-5	TRBD2	TGCGCCAGCAGTGGGACTAGCGGTCCCTACGAGCAGTACTTC	CASSGTSGPYEQYF
.	TRBJ1-4	TRBV28	TRBD1	TGTGCCAGCAGTTTATCAGGACAGGGTGAGGCCAATGAAAAACTGTTTTTT	CASSLSGQGEANEKLFF
few	TRBJ2-2	TRBV7-7	TRBD1	TGTGCTAGCAGCCCCCACCCACGAGACAGGGGTCCCGGGGAGCTGTTTTTT	CASSPHPRDRGPGELFF
.	TRBJ2-5	TRBV4-2	TRBD2	TGTGCCAGCAGCCAAGATCAGGGAGCGGGAGAACAAGAGACCCAGTACTTC	CASSQDQGAGEQETQYF
once	TRBJ2-1	TRBV19	.	TGTGCCAGTAGTATAGTCGCAGGGCTTGGGGAGCAGTTCTTC	CASSIVAGLGEQFF
.	TRBJ2-7	TRBV7-9	.	TGTGCCAGCAGCTTAGTTCGCTGGCCCGAGCAGTACTTC	CASSLVRWPEQYF
.	TRBJ2-2	TRBV29-1	.	TGCAGCGTTGAAAGGCGGATAACCTCGGGCACCGGGGAGCTGTTTTTT	CSVERRITSGTGELFF